Presented here are 7 T cell receptor beta chains from one specimen sequenced in a study of human thymus T cells. The source of the thymus tissue was resections taken during corrective heart surgery. Profiling relied on immunoSEQ multiplex PCR, and the TCRdb table lists in-frame clones only, not all of them. The sample holds some 120,000 clones, about 94% seen once. The source material was thymus tissue. These TCRs come from a boy in the first two years of life with a congenital heart defect but otherwise immunologically healthy.

This chain links TRBV4-3 with TRBJ1-1; perhaps TRBD1 as D (6 bases). The CDR3 runs to 17 residues. V lost 0 bases and J 2 bases, leaving 16 bases between the germline ends. Germline V CDR1 and CDR2: LGHNA, YSLEER. The CDR3 region is CASSQDHNRQVNTEAFF. CDR3 DNA sequence: TGCGCCAGCAGCCAAGATCACAATCGACAGGTTAACACTGAAGCTTTCTTT.

The chain joins TRBV4-1 to TRBJ1-1; possibly TRBD1 for D (5 bases). CDR1 and CDR2 from the germline V gene are MGHRA and YSYEKL. Deletions cut 4 bases from V and 6 bases from J, with 21 bases between. The length of the CDR3 is 16 residues. The CDR3 reads CASSRPGLGRGAEAFF. CDR3 coding DNA: TGCGCCAGCAGCCGTCCTGGATTAGGGAGGGGAGCTGAAGCTTTCTTT.

The chain has TRBV10-3 and TRBJ1-2; TRBD1 matches at 9 bases. The J segment lost 3 bases and the V segment lost 4 bases, leaving 3 bases of the junction unmatched. The CDR3 runs 14 residues. Germline CDR1 is ENHRY and CDR2 is SYGVKD. CDR3 nucleotide sequence: TGTGCCATCAGTGGCCGGGACAGGGACTATGGCTACACCTTC. Translated, it gives CAISGRDRDYGYTF.

Concerning this clone: One end of the junction is discordant with germline, which a read error may explain. This chain joins TRBV14 and TRBJ2-7, with D perhaps TRBD2 (7 bases). The CDR3 contains 12 residues. Germline V gene lookup returns CDR1 SGHDN and CDR2 FVKESK. CDR3 coding DNA: TGTGCCAGCAGCCAAAGGGGGGGCGAATCTCACTTC. Its protein is CASSQRGGESHF.

J is TRBJ1-3 and V is TRBV11-2; maybe TRBD1 (5 bases). Between the trimmed V and J ends, which lost 1 base and 1 base, there was a span of 17 bases. This CDR3 has 18 amino acids. Germline CDR1 SGHAT, CDR2 FQNNGV. DNA for the CDR3: TGTGCCAGCAGCTTAGTGGGGGACTGCTCGCGATCTGGAAACACCATATATTTT. Its protein product is CASSLVGDCSRSGNTIYF.

This sequence joins TRBV6-5 and TRBJ1-1; the D gene is possibly TRBD1 (5 bases). CDR3 length: 15 residues. Germline assignment: CDR1 MNHEY and CDR2 SVGAGI. V was cut by 5 bases and J by 3 bases, with 16 bases left in between. CDR3 in DNA: TGTGCCAGCAGTCCTTGGGGGGGGGTAGACACTGAAGCTTTCTTT. Translating it yields CASSPWGGVDTEAFF.

The chain employs TRBV4-3 and TRBJ2-7; D tentatively reads TRBD1 or TRBD2 (5 bases each). Trimming pared 0 bases from V and 5 bases from J, leaving 17 bases between. The length of the CDR3 is 16 residues. Per the germline V gene, CDR1 is LGHNA and CDR2 is YSLEER. The CDR3 nucleotides are TGCGCCAGCAGCCAAGAGTGGGACCGCCCCCTCCACGAGCAGTACTTC. Residues: CASSQEWDRPLHEQYF.